The 13 T cell receptor beta chains given below trace back to one sample, sequenced in a study of shared clonotypes between healthy human individuals. Profiled with immunoSEQ multiplex PCR; TCRdb holds only in-frame clones, not every one. The table records about 2.3 million clones, approximately 95% of them present only once. What was sequenced was naive CD4+ T cells from PBMCs. Sample subset: CD45RA+ positively selected. The receptors originated from a man in his late teens or twenties in good health. Some clones in this sample may be carry-over from other donors' samples.

The chain couples TRBV9 to TRBJ2-2; D is uncertain. There are 13 residues in the CDR3. Trimming shortened V by 4 bases and J by 7 bases, and 11 bases separated the two germline ends. The germline V gene encodes CDR1 SGDLS and CDR2 YYNGEE. The CDR3 nucleotides are TGTGCCAGCAGCCTTAGGGCGGTCGGGGAGCTGTTTTTT. Protein sequence: CASSLRAVGELFF. Drawing the rest from reference TRBV9 and TRBJ2-2, the complete variable domain is DSGVTQTPKHLITATGQRVTLRCSPRSGDLSVYWYQQSLDQGLQFLIQYYNGEERAKGNILERFSAQQFPDLHSELNLSSLELGDSALYFCASSLRAVGELFFGEGSRLTVL.

This rearrangement joins TRBV6-5 to TRBJ1-2; no clear D. V dropped 8 bases and J dropped 0 bases, with 4 bases sitting between them. Germline V gene sequence: CDR1 MNHEY, CDR2 SVGAGI. This CDR3 has 11 amino acids. DNA of the CDR3: TGTGCCAGCTTCGCTAACTATGGCTACACCTTC. Protein product: CASFANYGYTF.

This clone has just one count. The chain links TRBV9 to TRBJ2-3; 7 bases fit TRBD2. The CDR3 covers 16 residues. Germline lookup yields CDR1 SGDLS and CDR2 YYNGEE. V trimming: 3 bases; J trimming: 2 bases; junction bases outside the gene matches: 9. This CDR3 is CASSASGRETTDTQYF. The CDR3 nucleotides are TGTGCCAGCAGCGCCTCCGGGCGGGAGACCACAGATACGCAGTATTTT.

CDR3 nucleotides: TGCGCCAGCAGCCCCCAGGCCGGGACATCCGGGGAGCTGTTTTTT. Translating it yields CASSPQAGTSGELFF. The chain is built from TRBV5-1 and TRBJ2-2, with D possibly being TRBD1 (6 bases). V lost 4 bases and J lost 6, with 16 bases in between. Looked up from germline, CDR1 is SGHRS and CDR2 is YFSETQ. The CDR3 is made up of 15 amino acids.

About this clone: Other DNA sequences of this sample code for an identical CDR3. V is TRBV5-1 and J is TRBJ2-6; D remains unclear. The CDR3 totals 15 residues. V shed 4 bases and J shed 0 bases, with 8 bases lying between them. The V gene's germline CDR1 is SGHRS and CDR2 YFSETQ. CDR3 coding DNA: TGCGCCAGCAGCAGTGGGGTCTCTGGGGCCAACGTCCTGACTTTC. This sequence encodes CASSSGVSGANVLTF.

The chain is built from TRBV6-6 and TRBJ2-5; D not certain. V shed 9 bases and J shed 2 bases, with 10 bases lying between them. The germline V gene encodes CDR1 MNHNY and CDR2 SVGAGI (reference sequence). The CDR3 is 12 residues long. CDR3 region: CARLNIQETQYF. DNA for the CDR3: TGTGCCAGGCTCAATATTCAAGAGACCCAGTACTTC.

The table lists this clone with a few counts. The J gene is TRBJ1-1, the V gene TRBV19; 10 bases align to TRBD1. The CDR3 totals 12 residues. CDR1 is LNHDA, CDR2 SQIVND, per germline (reference sequence). The V segment lost 8 bases and the J segment 11 bases; nucleotides outside the gene matches: 8. Written as DNA, the CDR3 is TGTGCCAGTGGCCACGGGACAGGGGACGCTTTCTTT. This sequence encodes CASGHGTGDAFF.

The chain is built from TRBV9 and TRBJ2-1, with unresolved D. Looked up from germline, CDR1 is SGDLS and CDR2 is YYNGEE. Trimming stripped 4 bases from V and 0 bases from J, with 11 bases between. The CDR3 length is 15 residues. The CDR3 here is CASSQSSNSYNEQFF. DNA of the CDR3: TGTGCCAGCAGCCAAAGCAGTAACTCCTACAATGAGCAGTTCTTC.

The rearrangement uses TRBV6-5 and TRBJ2-1; TRBD2 aligns across 12 bases. The CDR3 has 15 amino acids. The germline CDR1 and CDR2 sequences are MNHEY and SVGAGI. V lost 6 bases and J lost 7; bases outside the gene matches: 7. The CDR3: CASRDGLAGWNEQFF. In DNA, the CDR3 is TGTGCCAGCAGGGACGGACTAGCGGGATGGAATGAGCAGTTCTTC.

The chain has TRBV7-9 and TRBJ2-7, with 9 bases lining up with TRBD2. The germline CDR1 and CDR2 sequences are SEHNR and FQNEAQ (reference sequence). The length of the CDR3 is 16 residues. Trimming at V came to 4 bases and at J to 1 base, leaving 8 bases not matched to a gene. CDR3 nucleotide sequence: TGTGCCAGCAGCTATGGAGCGGGAGGTGTTTCCTACGAGCAGTACTTC. As protein: CASSYGAGGVSYEQYF.

CDR3 amino acids: CASSLRPLAGEQFF. The CDR3 DNA reads as TGTGCCAGCAGCTTACGGCCCTTAGCCGGTGAGCAGTTCTTC. J is TRBJ2-1 and V is TRBV7-2; D unresolved. The CDR3 extends over 14 amino acids. The V gene's germline CDR1 is SGHTA and CDR2 FQGNSA. V was clipped by 2 bases and J by 9 bases, with 14 bases between them. Filled out from reference TRBV7-2 and TRBJ2-1, the complete variable domain reads GAGVSQSPSNKVTEKGKDVELRCDPISGHTALYWYRQSLGQGLEFLIYFQGNSAPDKSGLPSDRFSAERTGGSVSTLTIQRTQQEDSAVYLCASSLRPLAGEQFFGPGTRLTVL.

The chain joins TRBV27 to TRBJ2-3; D might be TRBD2 (5 bases). Germline V gives CDR1 MNHEY, CDR2 SMNVEV (reference sequence). V was shortened by 8 bases and J by 0 bases, with 12 bases between the two germline ends. The CDR3 is made up of 14 amino acids. This chain's CDR3 is CASGLGPSTDTQYF. The CDR3 DNA sequence: TGTGCCAGCGGACTTGGGCCTAGCACAGATACGCAGTATTTT.

This clone has just one count. The chain carries TRBV7-2 and TRBJ2-3; TRBD2 is a possible D gene (6 bases). From germline, CDR1 is SGHTA and CDR2 FQGNSA. V shed 2 bases and J shed 2 bases, with 14 bases lying between them. The CDR3 runs 16 residues. Here the CDR3 reads CASSLSPAGITDTQYF. CDR3 DNA: TGTGCCAGCAGCTTATCACCAGCGGGCATCACAGATACGCAGTATTTT.